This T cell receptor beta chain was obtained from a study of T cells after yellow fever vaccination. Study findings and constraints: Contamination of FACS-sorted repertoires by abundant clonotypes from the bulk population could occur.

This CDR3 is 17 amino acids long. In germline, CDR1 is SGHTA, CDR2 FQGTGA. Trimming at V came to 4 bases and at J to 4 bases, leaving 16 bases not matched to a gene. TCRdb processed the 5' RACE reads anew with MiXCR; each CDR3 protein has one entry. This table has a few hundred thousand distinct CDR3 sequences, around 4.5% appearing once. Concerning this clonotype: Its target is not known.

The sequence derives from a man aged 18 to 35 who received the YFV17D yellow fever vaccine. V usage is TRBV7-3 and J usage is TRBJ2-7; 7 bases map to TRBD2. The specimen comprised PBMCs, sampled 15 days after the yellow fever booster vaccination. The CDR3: CASSSPGALRLAYEQYV. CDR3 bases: TGTGCCAGCAGCTCCCCTGGGGCCTTGAGACTAGCATACGAGCAGTACGTC.